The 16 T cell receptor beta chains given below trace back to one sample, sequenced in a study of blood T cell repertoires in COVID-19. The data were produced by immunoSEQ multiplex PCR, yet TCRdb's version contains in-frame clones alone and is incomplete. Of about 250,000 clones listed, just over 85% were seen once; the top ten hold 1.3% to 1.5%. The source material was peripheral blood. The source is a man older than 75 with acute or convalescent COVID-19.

CDR3 nucleotides: TGTGCCAGCTCACCAAGCCTAGGGAGGAATGAGCAGTTCTTC. Translated: CASSPSLGRNEQFF. This rearrangement joins TRBV18 to TRBJ2-1; possible D gene TRBD2, 6 bases. The V gene's germline CDR1 is KGHSH and CDR2 LQKENI. This CDR3 comprises 14 residues. V shed 2 bases and J shed 7 bases, with 12 bases lying between them.

CDR3 sequence (DNA): TGTGCCAGTACTCCGGGGGGACAGGGCTACAATCAGCCCCAGCATTTT. Translating gives CASTPGGQGYNQPQHF. The V call is TRBV19, the J call TRBJ1-5; 9 bases match TRBD1. The CDR3 loop spans 16 amino acids. Germline V gives CDR1 LNHDA, CDR2 SQIVND (reference sequence). V lost 7 bases to trimming and J lost 3 bases; unmatched junction nucleotides: 10.

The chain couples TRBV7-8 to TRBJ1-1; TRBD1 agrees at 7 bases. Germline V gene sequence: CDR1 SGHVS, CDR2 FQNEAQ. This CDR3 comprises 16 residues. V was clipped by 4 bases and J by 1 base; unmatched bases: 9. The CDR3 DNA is TGTGCCAGCAGCTCATTTTTGAGGGGGCAGAACACTGAAGCTTTCTTT. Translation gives CASSSFLRGQNTEAFF. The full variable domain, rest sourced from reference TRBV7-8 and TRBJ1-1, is GAGVSQSPRYKVAKRGQDVALRCDPISGHVSLFWYQQALGQGPEFLTYFQNEAQLDKSGLPSDRFFAERPEGSVSTLKIQRTQQEDSAVYLCASSSFLRGQNTEAFFGQGTRLTVV.

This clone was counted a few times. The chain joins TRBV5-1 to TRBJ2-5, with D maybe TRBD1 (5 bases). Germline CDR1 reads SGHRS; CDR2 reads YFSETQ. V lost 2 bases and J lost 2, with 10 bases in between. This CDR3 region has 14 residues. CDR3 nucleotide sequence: TGCGCCAGCAGCTTTCAGGGTGGGCAAGAGACCCAGTACTTC. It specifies CASSFQGGQETQYF.

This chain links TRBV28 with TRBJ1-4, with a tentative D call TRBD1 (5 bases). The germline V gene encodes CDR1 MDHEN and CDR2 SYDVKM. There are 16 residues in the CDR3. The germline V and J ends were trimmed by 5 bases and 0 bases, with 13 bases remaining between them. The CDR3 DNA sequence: TGTGCCAGCAGTCCATCTGGGGCAACAACTAATGAAAAACTGTTTTTT. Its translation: CASSPSGATTNEKLFF.

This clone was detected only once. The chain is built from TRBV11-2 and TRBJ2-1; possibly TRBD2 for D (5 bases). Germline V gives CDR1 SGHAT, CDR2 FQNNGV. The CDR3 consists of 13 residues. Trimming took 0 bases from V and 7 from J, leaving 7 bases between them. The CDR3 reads CASSLELENEQFF. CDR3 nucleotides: TGTGCCAGCAGCTTAGAACTAGAAAATGAGCAGTTCTTC. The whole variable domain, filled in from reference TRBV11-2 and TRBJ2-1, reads EAGVAQSPRYKIIEKRQSVAFWCNPISGHATLYWYQQILGQGPKLLIQFQNNGVVDDSQLPKDRFSAERLKGVDSTLKIQPAKLEDSAVYLCASSLELENEQFFGPGTRLTVL.

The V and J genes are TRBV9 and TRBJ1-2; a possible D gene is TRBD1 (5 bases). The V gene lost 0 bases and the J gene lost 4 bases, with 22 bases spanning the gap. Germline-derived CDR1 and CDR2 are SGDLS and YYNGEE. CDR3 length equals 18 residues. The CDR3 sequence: CASSVVPGTPGVSYGYTF. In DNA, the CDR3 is TGTGCCAGCAGCGTAGTCCCCGGCACGCCGGGGGTGAGCTATGGCTACACCTTC.

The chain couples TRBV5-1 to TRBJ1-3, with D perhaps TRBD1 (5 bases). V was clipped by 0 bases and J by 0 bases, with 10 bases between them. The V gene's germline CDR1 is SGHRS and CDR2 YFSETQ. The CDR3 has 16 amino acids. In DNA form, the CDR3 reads TGCGCCAGCAGCTTGGAAATGACAGCCTCTGGAAACACCATATATTTT. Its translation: CASSLEMTASGNTIYF. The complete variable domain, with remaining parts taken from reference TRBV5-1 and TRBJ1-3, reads KAGVTQTPRYLIKTRGQQVTLSCSPISGHRSVSWYQQTPGQGLQFLFEYFSETQRNKGNFPGRFSGRQFSNSRSEMNVSTLELGDSALYLCASSLEMTASGNTIYFGEGSWLTVV.

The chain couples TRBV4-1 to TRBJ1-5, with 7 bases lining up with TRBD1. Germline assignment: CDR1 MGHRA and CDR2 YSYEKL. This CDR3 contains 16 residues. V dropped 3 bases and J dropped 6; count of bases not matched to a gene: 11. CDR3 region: CASSHSGTAAGQPQHF. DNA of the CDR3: TGCGCCAGCAGCCATTCCGGGACAGCAGCCGGTCAGCCCCAGCATTTT.

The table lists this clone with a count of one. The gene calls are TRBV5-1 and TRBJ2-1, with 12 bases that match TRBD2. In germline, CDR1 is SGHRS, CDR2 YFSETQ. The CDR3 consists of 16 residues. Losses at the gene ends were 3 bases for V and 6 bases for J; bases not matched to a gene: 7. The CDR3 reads CASSYRTSGAGNEQFF. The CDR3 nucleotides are TGCGCCAGCAGCTACCGGACTAGCGGGGCGGGCAATGAGCAGTTCTTC.

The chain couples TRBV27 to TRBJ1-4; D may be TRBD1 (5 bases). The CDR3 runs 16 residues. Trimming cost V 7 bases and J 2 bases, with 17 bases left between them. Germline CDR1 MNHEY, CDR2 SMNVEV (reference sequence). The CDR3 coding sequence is TGTGCCAGCACGACAAGGGGAGGGAGTACTAATGAAAAACTGTTTTTT. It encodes CASTTRGGSTNEKLFF.

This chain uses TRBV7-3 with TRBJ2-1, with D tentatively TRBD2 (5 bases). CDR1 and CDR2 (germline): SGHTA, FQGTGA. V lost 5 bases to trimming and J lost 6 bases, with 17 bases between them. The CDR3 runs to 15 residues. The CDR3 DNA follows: TGTGCCAGCAGCCAAGGGTACGGGGTTAGCAATGAGCAGTTCTTC. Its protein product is CASSQGYGVSNEQFF.

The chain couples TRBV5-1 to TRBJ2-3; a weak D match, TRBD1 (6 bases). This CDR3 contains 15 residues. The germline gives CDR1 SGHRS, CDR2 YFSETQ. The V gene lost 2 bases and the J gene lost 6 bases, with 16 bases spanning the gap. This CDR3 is CASSLGTPNTDTQYF. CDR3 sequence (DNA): TGCGCCAGCAGCTTAGGGACACCAAACACGGATACGCAGTATTTT.

The CDR3 coding sequence is TGTGCCAGCAGCTTAGTCGGTCAGGGCACTGAAGCTTTCTTT. Its protein is CASSLVGQGTEAFF. The chain is built from TRBV7-9 and TRBJ1-1; TRBD1 might be the D (5 bases). Germline CDR1 reads SEHNR; CDR2 reads FQNEAQ (reference sequence). CDR3 length equals 14 residues. With 1 base removed from V and 4 bases from J, the gap between germline ends came to 10 bases. Supplemented by reference TRBV7-9 and TRBJ1-1, the full variable domain reads DTGVSQNPRHKITKRGQNVTFRCDPISEHNRLYWYRQTLGQGPEFLTYFQNEAQLEKSRLLSDRFSAERPKGSFSTLEIQRTEQGDSAMYLCASSLVGQGTEAFFGQGTRLTVV.

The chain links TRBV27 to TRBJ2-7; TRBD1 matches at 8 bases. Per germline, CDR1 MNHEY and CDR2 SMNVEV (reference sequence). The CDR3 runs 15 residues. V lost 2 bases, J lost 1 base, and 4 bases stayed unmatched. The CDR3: CASSLGWDRSYEQYF. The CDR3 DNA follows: TGTGCCAGCAGTTTAGGATGGGACAGGTCCTACGAGCAGTACTTC.

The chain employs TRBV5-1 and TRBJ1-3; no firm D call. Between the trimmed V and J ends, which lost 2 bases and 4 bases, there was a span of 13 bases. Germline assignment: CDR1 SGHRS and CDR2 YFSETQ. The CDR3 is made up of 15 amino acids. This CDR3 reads CASSLEPTGGNTIYF. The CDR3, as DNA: TGCGCCAGCAGCTTAGAACCCACCGGGGGAAACACCATATATTTT.